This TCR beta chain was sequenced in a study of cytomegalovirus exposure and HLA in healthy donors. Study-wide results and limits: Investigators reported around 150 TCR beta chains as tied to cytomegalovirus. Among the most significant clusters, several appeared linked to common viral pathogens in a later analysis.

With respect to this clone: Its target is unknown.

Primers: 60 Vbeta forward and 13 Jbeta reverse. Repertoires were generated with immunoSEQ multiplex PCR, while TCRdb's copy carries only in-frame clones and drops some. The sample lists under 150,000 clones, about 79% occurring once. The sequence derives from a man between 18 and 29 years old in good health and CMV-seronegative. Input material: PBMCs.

CDR3 loop: CASSSGNYEQYV. Here the CDR3 DNA reads TGTGCCAGCAGCTCCGGGAACTACGAGCAGTACGTC. J is TRBJ2-7 and V is TRBV5-6, with D possibly matching TRBD2 (5 bases). V was pared by 3 bases and J by 3 bases, with 7 bases between. Germline V gene lookup returns CDR1 SGHDT and CDR2 YYEEEE. The CDR3 consists of 12 residues.